The 16 T cell receptor beta chains given below trace back to one sample, sequenced in a study of T-cell reconstitution after alpha-beta-depleted transplantation in children. Library preparation (for TCRbeta) was performed with unique molecular identifiers. A single record per CDR3 protein comes from TCRdb applying MiXCR to the PCR reads. The sample has some 350,000 distinct CDR3 sequences, around 16% seen once; the top ten hold just over 40%. The material was PBMCs, mostly from graft donor cells, obtained 360 days after TCRalphabeta/CD19-depleted stem cell transplant. The receptors come from a male patient aged 2-15 years who had a stem cell transplant for acute lymphoblastic leukemia, so the T cells may come from the graft donor.

V and J are TRBV4-3 and TRBJ2-3; possibly TRBD1 or TRBD2 for D (5 bases each). The CDR3 runs to 17 residues. V dropped 4 bases and J dropped 2 bases, with 19 bases sitting between them. Germline V CDR1 and CDR2: LGHNA, YSLEER. CDR3 in amino acids: CASSRDGAGRATDTQYF. CDR3 in DNA: TGCGCCAGCAGCCGAGACGGGGCAGGGCGCGCCACAGATACGCAGTATTTT.

V gene TRBV10-3 combines with J gene TRBJ1-3; possibly TRBD1 for D (5 bases). The CDR3 extends over 13 amino acids. V dropped 7 bases and J dropped 4 bases, with 11 bases sitting between them. Germline V CDR1 and CDR2: ENHRY, SYGVKD. Here the CDR3 DNA reads TGTGCCATCACCCGGGACGGCGGAAACACCATATATTTT. Translated, it gives CAITRDGGNTIYF.

In its sample, this clonotype was seen a few times. The rearrangement uses TRBV3-1 and TRBJ2-4; D unclear. The CDR3 runs to 15 residues. CDR1 and CDR2 (germline): LGHDT, YNNKEL (reference sequence). V was shortened by 0 bases and J by 8 bases, with 14 bases between the two germline ends. The CDR3 reads CASSQDYFAADIQYF. CDR3 nucleotide sequence: TGTGCCAGCAGCCAAGACTATTTCGCAGCTGACATTCAGTACTTC.

This CDR3 is CASSQFWSDGGEQFF. Written as DNA, the CDR3 is TGTGCCAGCAGCCAATTCTGGTCGGACGGAGGTGAGCAGTTCTTC. The chain employs TRBV3-1 and TRBJ2-1; maybe TRBD2 (5 bases). Trimming stripped 2 bases from V and 9 bases from J, with 17 bases between. This CDR3 contains 15 residues. Per germline, CDR1 LGHDT and CDR2 YNNKEL (reference sequence).

There are a few counts of this clonotype. The chain links TRBV7-2 to TRBJ1-2, with 11 bases lining up with TRBD1. The V segment lost 4 bases and the J segment 7 bases; nucleotides outside the gene matches: 5. CDR1 is SGHTA, CDR2 FQGNSA, per germline. This CDR3 spans 14 amino acids. This CDR3 is CASSWTGGQRGYTF. The CDR3 DNA reads TGTGCCAGCAGCTGGACAGGGGGCCAGCGTGGCTACACCTTC. Filled out from reference TRBV7-2 and TRBJ1-2, the complete variable domain reads GAGVSQSPSNKVTEKGKDVELRCDPISGHTALYWYRQSLGQGLEFLIYFQGNSAPDKSGLPSDRFSAERTGGSVSTLTIQRTQQEDSAVYLCASSWTGGQRGYTFGSGTRLTVV.

The chain recombines TRBV5-1 with TRBJ2-2, with unresolved D. The germline gives CDR1 SGHRS, CDR2 YFSETQ. The length of the CDR3 is 15 residues. Trimming stripped 0 bases from V and 5 bases from J, with 11 bases between. DNA of the CDR3: TGCGCCAGCAGCTTGGCGGGCTTGGATACCGGGGAGCTGTTTTTT. Its translation is CASSLAGLDTGELFF.

V gene TRBV10-3 combines with J gene TRBJ2-7; D call uncertain. The V end lost 3 bases, the J end lost 2 bases, and 2 bases lay between the germline ends. Per germline, CDR1 ENHRY and CDR2 SYGVKD. The CDR3 loop spans 11 amino acids. The CDR3: CAISDAYEQYF. The CDR3 DNA sequence: TGTGCCATCAGTGATGCCTACGAGCAGTACTTC.

The rearrangement links TRBV12-3 or TRBV12-4 to TRBJ2-7; 7 bases are shared with TRBD2. V gave up 2 bases and J gave up 7 bases; unmatched junction bases: 5. The CDR3 is made up of 13 amino acids. CDR3 coding DNA: TGTGCCAGCAGTTTATCCCCGGGGGGAGAGCAGTACTTC. As protein: CASSLSPGGEQYF.

This clonotype appeared a few times. V gene TRBV19 combines with J gene TRBJ1-6; D uncertain. This CDR3 has 17 amino acids. V lost 0 bases, J lost 0 bases, and 9 bases lay in between. The germline V gene has CDR1 LNHDA and CDR2 SQIVND (reference sequence). CDR3 nucleotides: TGTGCCAGTAGTATAGATGGGAAGAGCTCCTATAATTCACCCCTCCACTTT. Residues: CASSIDGKSSYNSPLHF. The full variable domain, completed using reference TRBV19 and TRBJ1-6, is DGGITQSPKYLFRKEGQNVTLSCEQNLNHDAMYWYRQDPGQGLRLIYYSQIVNDFQKGDIAEGYSVSREKKESFPLTVTSAQKNPTAFYLCASSIDGKSSYNSPLHFGNGTRLTVT.

The table lists this clonotype with a few counts. The chain recombines TRBV15 with TRBJ2-3; 7 positions agree with TRBD1. The CDR3 has 17 amino acids. V lost 1 base and J lost 2; bases outside the gene matches: 9. The germline V gene has CDR1 LNHNV and CDR2 YYDKDF (reference sequence). CDR3 amino acids: CATSRARRDRATDTQYF. The DNA of the CDR3 is TGTGCCACCAGCAGAGCCCGCCGGGACAGAGCCACAGATACGCAGTATTTT.

The genes are TRBV9 and TRBJ2-2; no clear D. This CDR3 is built from 13 residues. Trimming left V 4 bases short and J 6 bases short, with 10 bases between. Germline V gene sequence: CDR1 SGDLS, CDR2 YYNGEE. The CDR3 region has the DNA TGTGCCAGCAGCCTCTGGCCGCCCGGGGAGCTGTTTTTT. Translated, it gives CASSLWPPGELFF.

The V call is TRBV4-2, the J call TRBJ2-3, with D perhaps TRBD2 (5 bases). The germline V and J ends were trimmed by 4 bases and 2 bases, with 13 bases remaining between them. Looked up from germline, CDR1 is LGHNA and CDR2 is YNFKEQ. This CDR3 is 15 amino acids long. CDR3 sequence reads: CASSPEDPPTDTQYF. CDR3 coding DNA: TGTGCCAGCAGCCCGGAGGACCCCCCCACAGATACGCAGTATTTT.

This clonotype was recorded at least ten times. The CDR3 region has the DNA TGTGCCAGCAGTGTAAGAGGGTTCGAGCAGTACTTC. Translation gives CASSVRGFEQYF. The chain joins TRBV12-3 or TRBV12-4 to TRBJ2-7; tentatively, D is TRBD2 (5 bases). This CDR3 comprises 12 residues. Trimming took off 5 bases at V and 6 bases at J, with 11 bases between the two ends.

The chain couples TRBV5-1 to TRBJ2-3; a weak D match, TRBD2 (5 bases). Trimming removed 1 base at V and 10 bases at J, with 19 bases between. The CDR3 spans 15 residues. The germline CDR1 and CDR2 sequences are SGHRS and YFSETQ. As DNA, the CDR3 is TGCGCCAGCAGCTTGAGCGGACTCATTACGGCATCGCAGTATTTT. This sequence encodes CASSLSGLITASQYF.

The rearrangement uses TRBV7-6 and TRBJ2-1; D gene ambiguous. CDR3 size: 17 residues. CDR1 is SGHVS and CDR2 is FNYEAQ in the germline V gene. Trimming took off 0 bases at V and 7 bases at J, with 19 bases between the two ends. CDR3 residues: CASSLATPQVPANEQFF. The CDR3 DNA reads as TGTGCCAGCAGCTTAGCGACCCCCCAAGTGCCCGCGAATGAGCAGTTCTTC.

In this sample, this clonotype turned up a few times. V gene TRBV25-1 combines with J gene TRBJ2-4; perhaps TRBD1 as D (5 bases). Trimming cost V 3 bases and J 1 base, with 16 bases left between them. Germline V lookup: CDR1 MGHDK, CDR2 SYGVNS. The CDR3 spans 17 residues. The CDR3 sequence is CASSESGIDKAKNIQYF. CDR3 DNA sequence: TGTGCCAGCAGTGAGTCAGGGATTGACAAGGCCAAAAACATTCAGTACTTC.